Following are 19 T cell receptor beta chains from one sample sequenced in a study of blood T cell repertoires in COVID-19. Sequencing used immunoSEQ multiplex PCR; TCRdb keeps in-frame clones, though not all of them. The repertoire holds 260,000 or so clones, with approximately 84% as singletons. Sequencing was done on a sample of peripheral blood. The origin of the receptors is a human donor in a cohort sampled during active COVID-19.

The chain recombines TRBV5-8 with TRBJ2-7; 11 nucleotides line up with TRBD1. This CDR3 is 15 amino acids long. The junction had 9 bases not matched to a gene; V was cut back by 5 bases and J by 5 bases. Germline CDR1 is SGHTS and CDR2 is YDEGEE. This CDR3 is CASRHRDRGYDEQYF. The CDR3 nucleotides are TGTGCCAGCAGACACCGGGACAGGGGGTATGACGAGCAGTACTTC. Filled out from reference TRBV5-8 and TRBJ2-7, the complete variable domain reads EAGVTQSPTHLIKTRGQQATLRCSPISGHTSVYWYQQALGLGLQFLLWYDEGEERNRGNFPPRFSGRQFPNYSSELNVNALELEDSALYLCASRHRDRGYDEQYFGPGTRLTVT.

The rearrangement uses TRBV10-2 and TRBJ2-3; 9 positions agree with TRBD1. The CDR3 extends over 16 amino acids. Germline V gives CDR1 WSHSY, CDR2 SAAADI. V trimming: 4 bases; J trimming: 1 base; junction bases outside the gene matches: 6. CDR3 sequence: CASSVSGTGRTDTQYF. The CDR3 coding sequence is TGCGCCAGCAGTGTTAGTGGGACAGGGCGCACAGATACGCAGTATTTT.

V usage is TRBV19 and J usage is TRBJ2-5; D unresolved. Trimming left V 1 base short and J 4 bases short, with 13 bases between. Germline CDR1 is LNHDA and CDR2 is SQIVND (reference sequence). CDR3 length: 15 amino acids. CDR3 in amino acids: CASSIGMASGETQYF. The CDR3, as DNA: TGTGCCAGTAGTATAGGTATGGCATCGGGAGAGACCCAGTACTTC.

The genes are TRBV7-2 and TRBJ2-1; 9 bases agree with TRBD2. The CDR3 runs 15 residues. The V gene end was trimmed by 5 bases and the J gene end by 1 base; junction bases not matched to a gene: 3. Germline V CDR1 and CDR2: SGHTA, FQGNSA. The CDR3 protein is CASSDSGGSYNEQFF. The CDR3 nucleotides are TGTGCCAGCAGCGATAGCGGGGGATCCTACAATGAGCAGTTCTTC.

The rearrangement links TRBV18 to TRBJ2-7; the D is unclear. The germline CDR1 and CDR2 sequences are KGHSH and LQKENI. The ends were cut back, 3 bases at V and 2 bases at J, with 11 bases in the middle. The length of the CDR3 is 14 residues. The CDR3 DNA follows: TGTGCCAGCTCACCGATACAGCAGGCCTACGAGCAGTACTTC. Amino acid sequence: CASSPIQQAYEQYF. Filled out from reference TRBV18 and TRBJ2-7, the complete variable domain reads NAGVMQNPRHLVRRRGQEARLRCSPMKGHSHVYWYRQLPEEGLKFMVYLQKENIIDESGMPKERFSAEFPKEGPSILRIQQVVRGDSAAYFCASSPIQQAYEQYFGPGTRLTVT.

The chain employs TRBV6-5 and TRBJ2-5, with 7 bases that match TRBD2. V lost 10 bases and J lost 5; bases outside the gene matches: 7. This CDR3 spans 12 amino acids. The V gene's germline CDR1 is MNHEY and CDR2 SVGAGI. The CDR3 DNA reads as TGTGCCAACAACCAGGGAGGGGAGACCCAGTACTTC. Translation: CANNQGGETQYF.

The chain recombines TRBV7-2 with TRBJ1-5, with D maybe TRBD1 (5 bases). The ends were cut back, 5 bases at V and 5 bases at J, with 13 bases in the middle. The CDR3 is 14 residues long. Per the germline V gene, CDR1 is SGHTA and CDR2 is FQGNSA. The CDR3 nucleotides are TGTGCCAGCAGCCTTCGGCAGGGTCATCAGCCCCAGCATTTT. This encodes CASSLRQGHQPQHF. The variable domain in full, with the rest retrieved from reference TRBV7-2 and TRBJ1-5, is GAGVSQSPSNKVTEKGKDVELRCDPISGHTALYWYRQSLGQGLEFLIYFQGNSAPDKSGLPSDRFSAERTGGSVSTLTIQRTQQEDSAVYLCASSLRQGHQPQHFGDGTRLSIL.

The rearrangement uses TRBV7-8 and TRBJ1-2, with 8 bases fitting TRBD1. Per the germline V gene, CDR1 is SGHVS and CDR2 is FQNEAQ. With 4 bases clipped from V and 3 bases from J, the junction kept 4 bases outside the gene matches. There are 14 residues in the CDR3. The CDR3 sequence is CASSSDREDYGYTF. The CDR3 region has the DNA TGTGCCAGCAGCTCGGACAGGGAGGACTATGGCTACACCTTC.

The chain uses TRBV6-5 and TRBJ1-2, with 7 bases matching TRBD1. Germline loops: CDR1 MNHEY, CDR2 SVGAGI. J lost 5 bases, V lost 0 bases, and 3 bases had no gene match. The CDR3 loop spans 14 amino acids. The CDR3, as DNA: TGTGCCAGCAGTTACTCGGGGACAGATTATGGCTACACCTTC. Translated, it gives CASSYSGTDYGYTF.

This chain links TRBV2 with TRBJ1-4, with a possible D match to TRBD1 (5 bases). The CDR3 length is 12 residues. Germline V lookup: CDR1 SNHLY, CDR2 FYNNEI. With 6 bases removed from V and 7 bases from J, the gap between germline ends came to 9 bases. In nucleotides, the CDR3 is TGTGCCAGCAGGGCAGGGTCTGAAAAACTGTTTTTT. Amino acids: CASRAGSEKLFF.

The chain is built from TRBV9 and TRBJ1-4; maybe TRBD1 (6 bases). This CDR3 has 19 amino acids. Germline CDR1 and CDR2: SGDLS and YYNGEE. V was pared by 4 bases and J by 5 bases, with 27 bases between. CDR3 protein: CASSPSWGRVGQGNEKLFF. The CDR3 nucleotides are TGTGCCAGCAGCCCGTCGTGGGGCAGGGTTGGTCAGGGGAATGAAAAACTGTTTTTT.

This chain uses TRBV3-1 (or the pseudogene TRBV3-2) with TRBJ1-3; D remains unclear. Germline V gene data show CDR1 as LGHDT and CDR2 as YNNKEL (reference sequence). The CDR3 contains 14 residues. V lost 1 base and J lost 6, with 10 bases in between. CDR3 sequence (DNA): TGTGCCAGCAGCCAAGGGCGGGCGGAAAACACCATATATTTT. It specifies CASSQGRAENTIYF.

A single count supports this clone. The CDR3 region has the DNA TGTGCCAGTAGTTTCCAGATCCAAGAGACCCAGTACTTC. It encodes CASSFQIQETQYF. The chain links TRBV19 to TRBJ2-5; D remains unclear. Germline V gives CDR1 LNHDA, CDR2 SQIVND (reference sequence). The V gene lost 5 bases and the J gene lost 1 base, with 8 bases spanning the gap. The CDR3 length is 13 residues.

This clone has only a few counts. This chain uses TRBV5-4 with TRBJ2-7, with 10 nucleotides matching TRBD2. Unmatched junction bases numbered 10, after V lost 5 bases and J lost 5 bases. The germline V gene encodes CDR1 SGHNT and CDR2 YYREEE (reference sequence). The CDR3 length is 15 residues. CDR3: CASRSQREGENEQYF. CDR3 sequence (DNA): TGTGCCAGCAGGTCTCAGCGGGAGGGGGAGAACGAGCAGTACTTC.

The CDR3 coding sequence is TGTGCCAGCAGCTCCTCACAGGGTGGGGTATTAGAGCAGTTCTTC. The encoded protein is CASSSSQGGVLEQFF. This chain uses TRBV6-6 with TRBJ2-1; D is possibly TRBD1 (6 bases). The CDR3 spans 15 residues. The germline V and J ends were trimmed by 6 bases and 10 bases, with 22 bases remaining between them. Germline CDR1 MNHNY, CDR2 SVGAGI (reference sequence).

As concerns this clone: This sample includes further DNA sequences coding for the same CDR3. For the CDR3, the DNA is TGTGCCAGCAGTTACGGGGGGGGCGAGACCCAGTACTTC. Translation: CASSYGGGETQYF. V gene TRBV6-6 combines with J gene TRBJ2-5, with D possibly being TRBD2 (7 bases). V lost 2 bases and J lost 5, with 9 bases in between. CDR1 and CDR2 from the germline V gene are MNHNY and SVGAGI (reference sequence). CDR3 length equals 13 residues.

There are a few counts of this clone. The chain is built from TRBV5-1 and TRBJ2-7; a weak D match, TRBD1 (5 bases). The CDR3 is 13 residues long. Trimming removed 0 bases at V and 6 bases at J, with 10 bases between. Germline CDR1 SGHRS, CDR2 YFSETQ. CDR3 sequence reads: CASSLGQGLEQYF. Here the CDR3 DNA reads TGCGCCAGCAGCTTGGGGCAGGGTCTCGAGCAGTACTTC.

The chain combines TRBV19 with TRBJ2-3, with TRBD2 identical over 8 bases. CDR3 length: 15 amino acids. V trimming: 5 bases; J trimming: 0 bases; junction bases outside the gene matches: 4. Germline CDR1 and CDR2: LNHDA and SQIVND (reference sequence). CDR3 nucleotides: TGTGCCAGTAGTGATAGCGGGACTAGCACAGATACGCAGTATTTT. Protein sequence: CASSDSGTSTDTQYF.

The chain combines TRBV19 with TRBJ1-5, with D uncertain. The V gene lost 3 bases and the J gene lost 3 bases, with 12 bases spanning the gap. CDR1 and CDR2 from the germline V gene are LNHDA and SQIVND (reference sequence). The CDR3 has 15 residues. The CDR3 is CASSIGQNNNQPQHF. DNA of the CDR3: TGTGCCAGTAGTATTGGGCAGAATAACAATCAGCCCCAGCATTTT. Variable domain in full (rest from reference TRBV19 and TRBJ1-5): DGGITQSPKYLFRKEGQNVTLSCEQNLNHDAMYWYRQDPGQGLRLIYYSQIVNDFQKGDIAEGYSVSREKKESFPLTVTSAQKNPTAFYLCASSIGQNNNQPQHFGDGTRLSIL.